This TCR beta chain was profiled in a study of CD8+CD57+ T cells in acquired aplastic anemia. Sequencing involved patients with CD8+CD57+ cell expansion previously shown by flow cytometry. Deletions cut 6 bases from V and 13 bases from J, with 13 bases between. Germline values: CDR1 SNHLY, CDR2 FYNNEI. This CDR3 region has 12 residues. CDR3 and TCR beta VDJ profiling relied on a genomic DNA template. TCRdb reanalysed the reads using MiXCR and keeps one entry per CDR3 protein. The sample consists of 150,000 to 200,000 distinct CDR3 sequences, 40% to 50% of them appearing once. This clonotype was seen many times.

The chain joins TRBV2 to TRBJ1-6; tentatively, D is TRBD1 (6 bases). The clonotype comes from a human donor with aplastic anemia. What was sequenced was sorted CD4+, CD8+, or CD8+CD57+ T cells (not recorded which) from PBMCs. The chain's CDR3 is CASRTGSRPLHF. CDR3 DNA: TGTGCCAGCAGAACAGGGAGTAGGCCCCTCCACTTT. Combining the CDR3 with reference TRBV2 and TRBJ1-6 gives the whole variable domain EPEVTQTPSHQVTQMGQEVILRCVPISNHLYFYWYRQILGQKVEFLVSFYNNEISEKSEIFDDQFSVERPDGSNFTLKIRSTKLEDSAMYFCASRTGSRPLHFGNGTRLTVT.